The rows below give T cell receptor beta chains drawn from one sample of a study of T-cell memory formation after mild COVID-19. TCRdb reprocessed the 5' RACE reads with MiXCR, giving one entry per CDR3 protein. The table has fewer than 500,000 distinct CDR3 sequences, 20% to 25% seen once. The sequencing input was PBMCs or a T cell subset sorted from them (not recorded which). These receptor sequences come from an adult woman who had mild COVID-19 (a few samples of this study predate the infection). Cell type and time point are not known. The CDR3 runs from the conserved cysteine through the conserved F or W. D genes are given only for firm matches. A row's size may be missing; if present it is once, few, many or a size class.

v_gene	d_gene	j_gene	abundance	CDR3aa	CDR3nt
TRBV12-3/TRBV12-4	NA	TRBJ2-7	many	CASSFWGGLYEQYF	TGTGCCAGCAGTTTTTGGGGGGGGCTTTACGAGCAGTACTTC
TRBV4-3	NA	TRBJ2-7	few	CASSQDKGVVGEQYF	TGCGCCAGCAGCCAAGATAAGGGGGTAGTAGGCGAGCAGTACTTC
TRBV2	NA	TRBJ1-5	NA	CASSESMGGNQPQHF	TGTGCCAGCAGTGAAAGTATGGGGGGTAATCAGCCCCAGCATTTT
TRBV25-1	NA	TRBJ2-5	NA	CASSRGGVGGETQYF	TGTGCCAGCAGTAGAGGGGGTGTTGGAGGAGAGACCCAGTACTTC
TRBV5-1	TRBD2	TRBJ2-1	NA	CARGERGLLSYNEQFF	TGCGCCAGGGGGGAGCGGGGCCTCCTCTCCTACAATGAGCAGTTCTTC
TRBV13	NA	TRBJ1-1	NA	CASSLNPTAFF	TGTGCCAGCAGCTTGAATCCTACAGCTTTCTTT
TRBV7-9	TRBD2	TRBJ2-7	many	CASTGGTSGSATVFYEQYF	TGTGCCAGCACAGGCGGGACTAGCGGGTCAGCCACCGTCTTCTACGAGCAGTACTTC
TRBV21-1	NA	TRBJ2-3	once	CASSGTGDPRTDTQYF	TGTGCCAGCAGCGGGACAGGGGACCCCCGCACAGATACGCAGTATTTT
TRBV29-1	TRBD1	TRBJ2-3	few	CSVPHRGPDTQYF	TGCAGCGTTCCGCACAGGGGGCCAGATACGCAGTATTTT
TRBV6-2/TRBV6-3	TRBD2	TRBJ2-7	NA	CASRTLAGVTYEQYF	TGTGCCAGCAGGACCCTAGCGGGAGTGACCTACGAGCAGTACTTC
TRBV18	TRBD2	TRBJ2-3	many	CASSPDSGTTDTQYF	TGTGCCAGCTCACCAGATAGCGGGACCACAGATACGCAGTATTTT
TRBV6-5	TRBD1	TRBJ1-6	NA	CASSKGTEYSPLHF	TGTGCCAGCAGTAAGGGGACAGAGTATTCACCCCTCCACTTT
TRBV6-1	NA	TRBJ2-5	few	CASSEGSGRETQYF	TGTGCCAGCAGTGAGGGGTCAGGGCGGGAGACCCAGTACTTC
TRBV29-1	NA	TRBJ2-1	few	CSVEDLEGRRSYNEQFF	TGCAGCGTTGAAGATCTCGAGGGGCGCCGCTCCTACAATGAGCAGTTCTTC
TRBV7-2	TRBD1	TRBJ2-5	NA	CASSLYPRGLGGGETQYF	TGTGCCAGCAGCTTATATCCCAGGGGGTTAGGGGGTGGCGAGACCCAGTACTTC
TRBV7-2	NA	TRBJ2-7	NA	CASSLGPLGLLGEQYF	TGTGCCAGCAGCTTAGGACCCTTGGGCCTACTGGGCGAGCAGTACTTC
TRBV7-9	TRBD2	TRBJ2-1	NA	CASSLGTSGRKTEQFF	TGTGCCAGCAGCTTAGGGACTAGCGGGAGGAAGACTGAGCAGTTCTTC
TRBV15	NA	TRBJ2-3	many	CATSRGGGSTDTQYF	TGTGCCACCAGCAGGGGCGGTGGTAGCACAGATACGCAGTATTTT